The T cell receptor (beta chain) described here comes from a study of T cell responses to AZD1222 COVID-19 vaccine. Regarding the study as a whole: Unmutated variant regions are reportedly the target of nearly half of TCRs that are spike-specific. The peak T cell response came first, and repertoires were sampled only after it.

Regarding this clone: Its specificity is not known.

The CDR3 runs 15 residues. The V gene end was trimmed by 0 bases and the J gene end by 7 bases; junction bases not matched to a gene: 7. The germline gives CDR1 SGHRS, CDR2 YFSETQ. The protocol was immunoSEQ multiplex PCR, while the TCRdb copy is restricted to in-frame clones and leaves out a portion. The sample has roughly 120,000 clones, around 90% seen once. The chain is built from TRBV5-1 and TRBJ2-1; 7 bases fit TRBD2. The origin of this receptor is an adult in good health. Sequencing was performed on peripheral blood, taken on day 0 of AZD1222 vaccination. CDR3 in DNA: TGCGCCAGCAGCTTGGGAGAGCGGGACCGGAATGAGCAGTTCTTC. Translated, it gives CASSLGERDRNEQFF.